These 14 T cell receptor beta chains originate from one sample sequenced in a study of T-cell memory formation after mild COVID-19. TCRdb redid the calling of the 5' RACE reads with MiXCR, one entry per CDR3 protein. The repertoire consists of about 400,000 distinct CDR3 sequences, with approximately 15% occurring once and the leading ten covering 22%. Sequenced input: PBMCs or a T cell subset sorted from them (not recorded which). All receptors come from a man aged 18 to 30 who had mild COVID-19 (a few samples of this study predate the infection). Cell type and time point are not known.

This clonotype was counted between two and nine times. J is TRBJ2-6 and V is TRBV9; D remains ambiguous. Germline V CDR1 and CDR2: SGDLS, YYNGEE. This CDR3 region has 16 residues. Trimming left V 3 bases short and J 0 bases short, with 10 bases between. The CDR3 sequence: CASSDSRYSGANVLTF. CDR3 coding DNA: TGTGCCAGCAGCGATAGTAGGTACTCTGGGGCCAACGTCCTGACTTTC. Variable domain in full (rest from reference TRBV9 and TRBJ2-6): DSGVTQTPKHLITATGQRVTLRCSPRSGDLSVYWYQQSLDQGLQFLIQYYNGEERAKGNILERFSAQQFPDLHSELNLSSLELGDSALYFCASSDSRYSGANVLTFGAGSRLTVL.

This clonotype was counted between two and nine times. CDR3 DNA: TGTGCCAGCAGTTACTCGGCCTGGGGTACAGATACGCAGTATTTT. Translating it yields CASSYSAWGTDTQYF. The gene calls are TRBV6-5 and TRBJ2-3; D ambiguous. V lost 0 bases, J lost 3 bases, and 10 bases lay in between. The CDR3 contains 15 residues. Germline loops: CDR1 MNHEY, CDR2 SVGAGI.

This clonotype appeared a single time. This chain connects TRBV12-3 or TRBV12-4 to TRBJ2-7; D is undetermined. V dropped 6 bases and J dropped 6 bases, with 12 bases sitting between them. CDR3 length equals 12 residues. The chain's CDR3 is CASRDALSEQYV. The DNA for the CDR3 is TGTGCCAGCAGGGACGCACTGAGCGAGCAGTACGTC.

The V and J genes are TRBV10-3 and TRBJ1-1; a weak D match, TRBD1 (6 bases). The CDR3 has 13 amino acids. The ends were cut back, 6 bases at V and 6 bases at J, with 14 bases in the middle. Germline V lookup: CDR1 ENHRY, CDR2 SYGVKD. Written as DNA, the CDR3 is TGTGCCATCAGCCGGGACACCAAACCTGAAGCTTTCTTT. Encoded protein: CAISRDTKPEAFF.

The genes are TRBV4-1 and TRBJ2-5; 16 nucleotides match TRBD2. V lost 7 bases, J lost 4 bases, and 6 bases stayed unmatched. Germline CDR1 and CDR2: MGHRA and YSYEKL. This CDR3 has 16 amino acids. The CDR3 loop is CASKGLAGGTGETQYF. The DNA of the CDR3 is TGCGCCAGCAAGGGACTAGCGGGGGGGACCGGAGAGACCCAGTACTTC.

This clonotype has a handful of counts. This chain joins TRBV7-2 and TRBJ1-2; D perhaps matches TRBD1 (5 bases). V lost 2 bases and J lost 5, with 21 bases in between. The CDR3 is 17 residues long. Germline CDR1 reads SGHTA; CDR2 reads FQGNSA. As DNA, the CDR3 is TGTGCCAGCAGCTTATCAGGAAGCGGGGGTTCTGGTTATGGCTACACCTTC. Translated, it gives CASSLSGSGGSGYGYTF.

This clonotype was recorded a few times. The V and J genes are TRBV7-9 and TRBJ1-2, with 8 bases lining up with TRBD1. V was clipped by 5 bases and J by 8 bases; unmatched bases: 13. Germline assignment: CDR1 SEHNR and CDR2 FQNEAQ (reference sequence). The CDR3 is made up of 15 amino acids. For the CDR3, the DNA is TGTGCCAGCAGCCCACCGGGACAGGTCAACTTGGGCTACACCTTC. Its translation is CASSPPGQVNLGYTF.

V is TRBV12-3 or TRBV12-4 and J is TRBJ2-7; TRBD1 or TRBD2 may be the D gene (5 bases each). Trimming took 5 bases from V and 6 from J, leaving 8 bases between them. The CDR3 contains 11 residues. The CDR3 reads CASSRGPEQYF. The CDR3 DNA is TGTGCCAGCAGTCGGGGACCCGAGCAGTACTTC.

V usage is TRBV30 and J usage is TRBJ1-2; TRBD1 matches 10 bases. This CDR3 spans 14 amino acids. Trimming at V came to 5 bases and at J to 6 bases, leaving 9 bases not matched to a gene. Per germline, CDR1 GTSNPN and CDR2 SVGIG (reference sequence). This chain's CDR3 is CAWDRGQGLDGYTF. The CDR3 nucleotides read TGTGCCTGGGACCGGGGACAGGGGTTGGATGGCTACACCTTC.

The gene calls are TRBV18 and TRBJ2-7, with TRBD2 matching 8 bases. The CDR3 runs to 14 residues. Germline V gene sequence: CDR1 KGHSH, CDR2 LQKENI. V lost 6 bases to trimming and J lost 6 bases; unmatched junction nucleotides: 10. The CDR3 reads CASSSGTGGFEQYF. CDR3 DNA sequence: TGTGCCAGCTCGTCCGGGACGGGGGGGTTCGAGCAGTACTTC. Based on the CDR3 plus reference TRBV18 and TRBJ2-7, the full variable domain is NAGVMQNPRHLVRRRGQEARLRCSPMKGHSHVYWYRQLPEEGLKFMVYLQKENIIDESGMPKERFSAEFPKEGPSILRIQQVVRGDSAAYFCASSSGTGGFEQYFGPGTRLTVT.

This clonotype has ten or more counts. The chain couples TRBV11-2 to TRBJ2-3; D is unclear. Per germline, CDR1 SGHAT and CDR2 FQNNGV. CDR3 length: 13 amino acids. V shed 1 base and J shed 6 bases, with 8 bases lying between them. Here the CDR3 reads CASSLVGLDTQYF. The CDR3 bases are TGTGCCAGCAGCTTAGTGGGGTTGGATACGCAGTATTTT.

This clonotype has just one count. A much larger clone lies a single base off, so this may be a read error. V gene TRBV6-5 combines with J gene TRBJ2-3; D gene ambiguous. Germline values: CDR1 MNHEY, CDR2 SVGAGI. The CDR3 spans 13 residues. Here the CDR3 reads CASSRSHTDKQYF. For the CDR3, the DNA is TGTGCCAGCAGCAGGAGTCACACAGATAAGCAGTATTTT.

This chain connects TRBV5-1 to TRBJ1-2; no clear D gene. This CDR3 spans 15 amino acids. Germline V gives CDR1 SGHRS, CDR2 YFSETQ. Trimming took 2 bases from V and 4 from J, leaving 15 bases between them. CDR3 nucleotides: TGCGCCAGCAGCTTAGTCACAGATACTCTCTATGGCTACACCTTC. Amino acid sequence: CASSLVTDTLYGYTF.

This clonotype was seen a few times. The chain combines TRBV12-3 or TRBV12-4 with TRBJ1-1; D not resolved. The CDR3 totals 11 residues. The V gene lost 3 bases and the J gene lost 6 bases, with 5 bases spanning the gap. This CDR3 reads CASSFMAEAFF. In DNA form, the CDR3 reads TGTGCCAGCAGTTTCATGGCTGAAGCTTTCTTT.